The 13 T cell receptor beta chains presented below share a single source sample, sequenced in a study of post-analysis software for immune sequencing data. Broader study findings: Compared with controls, patients had more of about 5 TRBV segments, including TRBV5-6, TRBV5-1 and TRBV20-1.

TCR beta cDNA libraries included unique molecular identifiers. TCRdb reanalysed the PCR reads using MiXCR and keeps one entry per CDR3 protein. This repertoire shows roughly 400,000 distinct CDR3 sequences, 35% to 45% found once; its top ten account for 7.5% to 8.5%. Their specific antigens are unknown. The sequencing input was blood. These receptors were collected from a girl aged 2 to 9 with multiple sclerosis.

V gene TRBV18 combines with J gene TRBJ2-1; D is ambiguous. The CDR3 contains 14 residues. Trimming stripped 2 bases from V and 12 bases from J, with 17 bases between. Per germline, CDR1 KGHSH and CDR2 LQKENI. The CDR3 sequence: CASSPTLLGGVQFF. CDR3 sequence (DNA): TGTGCCAGCTCACCAACCCTCTTGGGCGGTGTGCAGTTCTTC. The full variable domain, rest sourced from reference TRBV18 and TRBJ2-1, is NAGVMQNPRHLVRRRGQEARLRCSPMKGHSHVYWYRQLPEEGLKFMVYLQKENIIDESGMPKERFSAEFPKEGPSILRIQQVVRGDSAAYFCASSPTLLGGVQFFGPGTRLTVL.

This clonotype was seen a handful of times. The rearrangement links TRBV4-2 to TRBJ1-1; TRBD1 matches at 10 bases. The germline gives CDR1 LGHNA, CDR2 YNFKEQ. The ends lost 6 bases at V and 0 bases at J; junction bases unmatched: 13. This CDR3 has 18 residues. The DNA of the CDR3 is TGTGCCAGCAGACCAACTTCCCGGGGACAGGGGTTGAACACTGAAGCTTTCTTT. Amino acids: CASRPTSRGQGLNTEAFF.

A few counts support this clonotype. This chain uses TRBV7-2 with TRBJ2-1; 8 nucleotides match TRBD1. The germline V gene encodes CDR1 SGHTA and CDR2 FQGNSA. The CDR3 is 16 amino acids. The V and J ends lost 3 bases and 6 bases, in that order; junction bases with no gene match: 10. The CDR3 region is CASSFQGALGGNEQFF. For the CDR3, the DNA is TGTGCCAGCAGCTTCCAGGGGGCCCTTGGGGGCAATGAGCAGTTCTTC.

This chain connects TRBV20-1 to TRBJ1-2, with TRBD1 matching over 9 bases. The CDR3 runs to 13 residues. Per germline, CDR1 DFQATT and CDR2 SNEGSKA (reference sequence). Trimming cost V 6 bases and J 6 bases; bases outside gene matches: 8. CDR3 in amino acids: CSANTGGRDGYTF. The CDR3 coding sequence is TGCAGTGCAAACACAGGGGGCAGAGATGGCTACACCTTC.

J is TRBJ1-2 and V is TRBV3-1; perhaps TRBD1 as D (6 bases). Trimming pared 4 bases from V and 6 bases from J, leaving 15 bases between. CDR3 length equals 14 residues. Germline V gene data show CDR1 as LGHDT and CDR2 as YNNKEL (reference sequence). As DNA, the CDR3 is TGTGCCAGCAGCCTTCAAGGACAGAATAATGGCTACACCTTC. This encodes CASSLQGQNNGYTF. Full variable domain (remainder filled in from reference TRBV3-1 and TRBJ1-2): DTAVSQTPKYLVTQMGNDKSIKCEQNLGHDTMYWYKQDSKKFLKIMFSYNNKELIINETVPNRFSPKSPDKAHLNLHINSLELGDSAVYFCASSLQGQNNGYTFGSGTRLTVV.

The gene calls are TRBV28 and TRBJ2-1; possible D gene TRBD1, 6 bases. Germline CDR1 reads MDHEN; CDR2 reads SYDVKM. The V gene lost 5 bases and the J gene lost 12 bases, with 20 bases spanning the gap. The CDR3 has 14 residues. The chain's CDR3 is CASSPPGQRATQFF. CDR3 nucleotides: TGTGCCAGCAGTCCACCGGGACAACGGGCGACGCAGTTCTTC.

The V and J genes are TRBV24-1 and TRBJ1-5; D gene ambiguous. Germline V gene data show CDR1 as KGHDR and CDR2 as SFDVKD. The CDR3 is 13 amino acids. V gave up 3 bases and J gave up 5 bases, with 7 bases separating them. CDR3 amino acids: CATSDRTDQPQHF. In DNA, the CDR3 is TGTGCCACCAGTGATCGGACGGATCAGCCCCAGCATTTT.

The CDR3 nucleotides read TGTGCCAGCAGTTCTTGGTCCTACAATGAGCAGTTCTTC. Amino acid sequence: CASSSWSYNEQFF. The chain joins TRBV6-5 to TRBJ2-1; D is ambiguous. The CDR3 has 13 residues. V was pared by 4 bases and J by 1 base, with 5 bases between. Germline V gene data show CDR1 as MNHEY and CDR2 as SVGAGI.

This clonotype was observed a handful of times. The chain combines TRBV7-2 with TRBJ2-1; 7 bases are shared with TRBD1. The CDR3 sequence is 18 residues long. V was clipped by 5 bases and J by 4 bases; unmatched bases: 17. CDR1 and CDR2 from the germline V gene are SGHTA and FQGNSA. In DNA form, the CDR3 reads TGTGCCAGCAGCACACATTACGACAGGGATCGGTTTTACAATGAGCAGTTCTTC. Its protein is CASSTHYDRDRFYNEQFF.

Note on this clonotype: Since a much larger clone is just one base distant, this may be a read error. The chain carries TRBV4-2 and TRBJ2-7; tentatively, D is TRBD1 or TRBD2 (5 bases each). Germline V gene sequence: CDR1 LGHNA, CDR2 YNFKEQ. The CDR3 is 16 residues long. Trimming stripped 1 base from V and 7 bases from J, with 20 bases between. The CDR3 here is CASSQGGITIYNEQYF. The CDR3 nucleotides read TGTGCCAGCAGCCAAGGGGGGATAACGATATACAATGAGCAGTACTTC.

This clonotype was detected a few times. The chain employs TRBV7-8 and TRBJ2-7; the match to TRBD2 covers 8 bases. With 3 bases clipped from V and 3 bases from J, the junction kept 4 bases outside the gene matches. CDR3 length: 14 amino acids. The germline V gene encodes CDR1 SGHVS and CDR2 FQNEAQ. CDR3 sequence: CASSLERELYEQYF. CDR3 nucleotides: TGTGCCAGCAGCTTGGAGCGGGAGCTCTACGAGCAGTACTTC.

CDR3 in DNA: TGTGCCAGCAGCGATCGGACAGAGCTAACGCCCCAGCATTTT. Amino acid sequence: CASSDRTELTPQHF. The V gene is TRBV3-1, the J gene TRBJ1-5, with D perhaps TRBD1 (6 bases). The CDR3 is 14 amino acids. V was clipped by 5 bases and J by 9 bases, with 17 bases between them. CDR1 is LGHDT, CDR2 YNNKEL, per germline (reference sequence).

The chain links TRBV29-1 to TRBJ2-1; no clear D. Trimming pared 1 base from V and 2 bases from J, leaving 6 bases between. CDR1 is SQVTM and CDR2 is ANQGSEA in the germline V gene. The CDR3 is 13 amino acids. CDR3 residues: CSVEGTAYNEQFF. DNA of the CDR3: TGCAGCGTTGAAGGGACGGCCTACAATGAGCAGTTCTTC.